Each of the 12 T cell receptor beta chains below was sequenced from the same sample in a study of blood T cell repertoires in COVID-19. Clones were sequenced by immunoSEQ multiplex PCR, and TCRdb holds only the in-frame ones, with some missing. The repertoire includes some 78,000 clones, 90% of them detected once, and under 1.1% sits in the top ten. Input material: peripheral blood. These receptors were collected from a woman between 45 and 65 years old in a cohort sampled during active COVID-19.

For this clone: Other DNA sequences within the sample encode an identical CDR3. The rearrangement links TRBV5-1 to TRBJ1-2; D might be TRBD1 (5 bases). CDR1 is SGHRS and CDR2 is YFSETQ in the germline V gene. This CDR3 has 12 residues. Deletions cut 4 bases from V and 7 bases from J, with 11 bases between. The CDR3: CASSPRGGGYTF. For the CDR3, the DNA is TGCGCCAGCAGCCCCCGGGGGGGTGGCTACACCTTC.

This sequence joins TRBV7-9 and TRBJ1-1, with D unresolved. The CDR3 sequence is 13 residues long. The V end lost 4 bases, the J end lost 5 bases, and 11 bases lay between the germline ends. Germline values: CDR1 SEHNR, CDR2 FQNEAQ (reference sequence). CDR3 bases: TGTGCCAGCAGCTCCCTTTTGGAGACTGAAGCTTTCTTT. Protein sequence: CASSSLLETEAFF.

The V call is TRBV7-2, the J call TRBJ1-2; maybe TRBD1 (6 bases). This CDR3 has 16 amino acids. Trimming cost V 1 base and J 2 bases, with 14 bases left between them. In germline, CDR1 is SGHTA, CDR2 FQGNSA. CDR3 nucleotide sequence: TGTGCCAGCAGCTTAGGTGGCGACAGGTTAAACTATGGCTACACCTTC. Translation gives CASSLGGDRLNYGYTF.

The gene calls are TRBV28 and TRBJ2-7; D not certain. The CDR3 is made up of 14 amino acids. The germline V gene encodes CDR1 MDHEN and CDR2 SYDVKM. V dropped 3 bases and J dropped 0 bases, with 9 bases sitting between them. The CDR3 bases are TGTGCCAGCAGTTTGGGCCGGTTCTCCTACGAGCAGTACTTC. This codes for CASSLGRFSYEQYF.

This clone was seen just once. The V gene is TRBV24-1, the J gene TRBJ2-3, with TRBD1 matching over 9 bases. J lost 3 bases, V lost 3 bases, and 6 bases had no gene match. This CDR3 is 16 amino acids long. Germline V gene lookup returns CDR1 KGHDR and CDR2 SFDVKD. The CDR3 sequence: CATSDQDRGKTDTQYF. The CDR3 DNA reads TGTGCCACCAGTGATCAAGACAGGGGGAAAACAGATACGCAGTATTTT.

This rearrangement joins TRBV9 to TRBJ2-5; 7 bases are a match to TRBD2. Looked up from germline, CDR1 is SGDLS and CDR2 is YYNGEE. The CDR3 extends over 15 amino acids. V shed 0 bases, J shed 4 bases, and the junction held 6 bases outside the gene matches. The CDR3 here is CASSVALAGVETQYF. CDR3 nucleotides: TGTGCCAGCAGCGTAGCTTTGGCGGGAGTAGAGACCCAGTACTTC.

V gene TRBV27 combines with J gene TRBJ2-7; 7 positions match TRBD2. The CDR3 sequence is 15 residues long. Germline V gene lookup returns CDR1 MNHEY and CDR2 SMNVEV (reference sequence). V was pared by 3 bases and J by 4 bases, with 9 bases of the junction left unmatched. This chain's CDR3 is CASSFGRAGAYEQYF. The CDR3 DNA follows: TGTGCCAGCAGTTTTGGGAGGGCCGGAGCTTACGAGCAGTACTTC.

The J gene is TRBJ1-1, the V gene TRBV24-1, with D possibly being TRBD1 (6 bases). This CDR3 spans 16 amino acids. Between the trimmed V and J ends, which lost 5 bases and 5 bases, there was a span of 20 bases. Germline V lookup: CDR1 KGHDR, CDR2 SFDVKD. The CDR3 is CATSASGGGAMTEAFF. CDR3 nucleotides: TGTGCCACCAGTGCCAGCGGCGGGGGGGCGATGACTGAAGCTTTCTTT.

The chain joins TRBV6-6 to TRBJ2-1; 13 bases are shared with TRBD2. Germline CDR1 and CDR2: MNHNY and SVGAGI (reference sequence). The ends lost 4 bases at V and 4 bases at J; junction bases unmatched: 4. The CDR3 has 16 amino acids. The CDR3 reads CASSWTSGGPYNEQFF. The CDR3 DNA sequence: TGTGCCAGCAGTTGGACTAGCGGGGGACCTTACAATGAGCAGTTCTTC.

V usage is TRBV5-8 and J usage is TRBJ2-1; 13 bases agree with TRBD2. Trimming at V came to 5 bases and at J to 9 bases, leaving 5 bases not matched to a gene. The CDR3 extends over 14 amino acids. The germline V gene has CDR1 SGHTS and CDR2 YDEGEE. CDR3 bases: TGTGCCAGCAGAACTAGCGGGAGGGTTGTTGAGCAGTTCTTC. Its translation is CASRTSGRVVEQFF.

The DNA for the CDR3 is TGTGCCAGCAGCATCCGACAGGGAGGTGGACAAGAGACCCAGTACTTC. Translated: CASSIRQGGGQETQYF. This rearrangement joins TRBV9 to TRBJ2-5; maybe TRBD1 (7 bases). CDR3 length equals 16 residues. The V end was cut by 4 bases, the J end by 2 bases, with 18 bases between. Germline V gene lookup returns CDR1 SGDLS and CDR2 YYNGEE.

The V gene is TRBV5-1, the J gene TRBJ2-2; 9 nucleotides align to TRBD1. CDR1 SGHRS and CDR2 YFSETQ come from the germline V gene. The length of the CDR3 is 16 residues. With V trimmed by 5 bases and J by 3 bases, 8 bases remained unmatched. Here the CDR3 reads CASSGQGLGHTGELFF. The DNA for the CDR3 is TGCGCCAGCAGTGGACAGGGGTTGGGCCACACCGGGGAGCTGTTTTTT.